Listed below are T cell receptor beta chains from one sample, sequenced in a study of technical replicates of blood from several donors. The assay was immunoSEQ multiplex PCR, and TCRdb's table has in-frame clones only and misses some. The table includes about 70,000 clones, 80% to 95% detected once. Sequences were obtained from T cells isolated from PBMCs. These receptors were collected from a human donor in good health. The CDR3 runs from the conserved cysteine through the conserved F or W. Each record gives: J gene, clone size, CDR3 length, V gene, CDR3 protein. For some rows the clone size is stated as once, few or many, or as a class when expanded; others skip it.

>TRBJ2-3|once|11|TRBV30
CAWDFRRTQYF
>TRBJ2-1|NA|18|TRBV5-4
CASSLPLLARSSYNEQFF
>TRBJ2-3|NA|11|TRBV20-1
CRTGNTDTQYF
>TRBJ2-7|NA|15|TRBV5-6
CASSLAGWSAYEQYF
>TRBJ2-3|NA|15|TRBV5-1
CASSPSGRNTDTQYF
>TRBJ1-4|few|15|TRBV18
CASSPLSGTGQKLFF
>TRBJ2-7|NA|15|TRBV5-4
CASSFGGRGAYEQYF
>TRBJ2-2|NA|15|TRBV9
CASAGSTSNTGELFF
>TRBJ1-2|NA|13|TRBV4-3
CASSQEHRDGYTF
>TRBJ1-1|NA|13|TRBV6-5
CASRYTGYTEAFF
>TRBJ2-7|NA|15|TRBV27
CASSLWGQGGDEQYF
>TRBJ2-2|NA|15|TRBV11-3
CASSLGLASAGELFF
>TRBJ2-1|NA|14|TRBV9
CASTSGLSYNEQFF
>TRBJ1-1|NA|14|TRBV5-1
CASSGGDRAREAFF
>TRBJ2-2|NA|13|TRBV6-5
CASSSGVTGELFF
>TRBJ2-1|NA|18|TRBV4-1
CASSHYGLAGGANHEQFF
>TRBJ2-3|NA|16|TRBV7-3
CASSLTGTSVTDTQYF
>TRBJ2-7|NA|17|TRBV4-1
CASSRPIRSSGSPEQYF
>TRBJ1-1|NA|14|TRBV7-9
CASSLGAIYTEAFF
>TRBJ2-7|NA|14|TRBV27
CASRTGTESYEQYF
>TRBJ1-1|NA|14|TRBV6-6
CASTRGGIYTEAFF
>TRBJ1-1|NA|16|TRBV18
CASSPTFGGLGTEAFF
>TRBJ1-5|NA|15|TRBV27
CASSRQGYSNQPQHF
>TRBJ2-1|NA|11|TRBV29-1
CSVQGYNEQFF
>TRBJ2-3|NA|17|TRBV6-4
CASSDSIPGGGTDTQYF
>TRBJ1-2|NA|13|TRBV6-4
CASRGTGNYGYTF
>TRBJ2-7|NA|13|TRBV10-1
CASSRDRGHEQYF
>TRBJ1-2|NA|12|TRBV5-8
CASSGTQDGYTF